The 4 T cell receptor beta chains in this list originate from one sample, sequenced in a study of T cells in Graves' hyperthyroidism and ophthalmopathy. Template material for amplifying TCR beta CDR3 regions consisted of RNA transcripts. The TCR CDR3 first-round RT-PCR relied on the HTBI primer set. TCRdb re-analysed the multiplex PCR reads in MiXCR, keeping a single row per CDR3 protein. The data contain approximately 600,000 distinct CDR3 sequences, around 15% of them singletons. Sequencing input: blood. The source of these receptors is a woman aged 35 to 49 with Graves' ophthalmopathy.

Ten or more counts support this clonotype. This chain uses TRBV6-4 with TRBJ2-6; D is unclear. V gave up 3 bases and J gave up 1 base, with 19 bases separating them. CDR3 size: 19 residues. Germline V gene sequence: CDR1 MRHNA, CDR2 SNTAGT. This CDR3 is CASSDSMAFDPSGANVLTF. In DNA form, the CDR3 reads TGTGCCAGCAGTGATTCGATGGCATTTGATCCGTCTGGGGCCAACGTCCTGACTTTC.

This rearrangement joins TRBV30 to TRBJ1-1, with 7 bases matching TRBD1. V lost 1 base and J lost 7; bases outside the gene matches: 6. CDR1 and CDR2 from the germline V gene are GTSNPN and SVGIG (reference sequence). This CDR3 is built from 13 residues. The CDR3 here is CAWSAQGKGEAFF. The CDR3 DNA follows: TGTGCCTGGAGTGCACAGGGGAAAGGTGAAGCTTTCTTT.

This clonotype showed up many times. The V and J genes are TRBV10-3 and TRBJ2-7, with 12 bases that match TRBD2. Germline CDR1 and CDR2: ENHRY and SYGVKD. The V and J ends lost 3 bases and 4 bases, in that order; junction bases with no gene match: 4. This CDR3 region has 15 residues. DNA of the CDR3: TGTGCCATCAGTGACACTAGCGGGAGGCCATACGAGCAGTACTTC. Translating gives CAISDTSGRPYEQYF.

In its sample, this clonotype was seen many times. The chain has TRBV30 and TRBJ2-3; the D gene is possibly TRBD1 (5 bases). The CDR3 runs 13 residues. V was clipped by 2 bases and J by 1 base, with 7 bases between them. CDR1 GTSNPN and CDR2 SVGIG come from the germline V gene (reference sequence). CDR3 sequence: CAWSIGGTDTQYF. The CDR3 region has the DNA TGTGCCTGGAGTATAGGGGGCACAGATACGCAGTATTTT. Using reference TRBV30 and TRBJ2-3 for the parts outside the CDR3, the full variable domain is SQTIHQWPATLVQPVGSPLSLECTVEGTSNPNLYWYRQAAGRGLQLLFYSVGIGQISSEVPQNLSASRPQDRQFILSSKKLLLSDSGFYLCAWSIGGTDTQYFGPGTRLTVL.